The clone carrying this TCR beta chain has at least ten counts. Its specificity is unknown. Deletions cut 0 bases from V and 4 bases from J, with 10 bases between. This CDR3 is 15 amino acids long. This entry belongs to a study of beta chain features in type 1 diabetes. Notes on the study in general: It was not settled here whether HLA type affects TCRB rearrangement. VDJ junctions from patients with type 1 diabetes contained fewer insertions and more deletions.

Central memory, naive, regulatory and stem cell-like memory CD4+ cells were sorted by CD45RO/CCR7/CD25/CD127/CD95/CD27. Purity above 95% was achieved in all sorted populations. The entirety of the isolated RNA underwent reverse transcription, so expressed TCRB transcripts were sequenced. Clones were read by immunoSEQ multiplex PCR, and TCRdb kept only the in-frame ones, dropping some. The sample lists fewer than 500,000 clones, around 14% occurring once. The sample consisted of naive CD4+ T cells from blood. The TCR was taken from a young man in good health. The chain employs TRBV23-1 and TRBJ1-5; no reliable D call. TRBV23-1 is reported as an ORF; its role is uncertain. CDR3 residues: CASSQSGVQNQPQHF. For the CDR3, the DNA is TGCGCCAGCAGTCAATCGGGCGTGCAAAATCAGCCCCAGCATTTT.